Listed here is a single TCR beta chain. Additional DNA sequences in this sample encode the identical CDR3. CDR1 and CDR2 (germline): MNHEY, SMNVEV (reference sequence). V was cut by 0 bases and J by 1 base, with 10 bases left in between. This CDR3 region has 16 residues. This specimen comes from a study of T cell changes during pregnancy in multiple sclerosis. TCRdb's table, derived via immunoSEQ multiplex PCR, lists solely in-frame clones and lacks some. The sample yields 130,000 or so clones, roughly 96% seen once. The TCR sequence derives from a female donor with multiple sclerosis, enrolled in a pregnancy study. The chain combines TRBV27 with TRBJ2-1; D is possibly TRBD2 (6 bases). Source: peripheral blood, taken after pregnancy. CDR3 nucleotide sequence: TGTGCCAGCAGTTTATCGTCTGGACTATCCTACAATGAGCAGTTCTTC. This gives the protein CASSLSSGLSYNEQFF.